This entry describes one T cell receptor (beta chain). This receptor's antigen is unknown. No much larger clone exists at a distance of one base, and base qualities are not known. These data are taken from a study of OX40 agonist ivuxolimab in advanced cancers. About the investigation overall: Ivuxolimab was a fully human IgG2 agonistic monoclonal antibody targeting the costimulatory receptor OX40 (CD134). Three dose-escalation patients achieved partial responses, one with hepatocellular carcinoma and two with cutaneous melanoma. Of the approximately 54 dose-escalation patients, hepatocellular carcinoma was present in about 20, melanoma in roughly 15, renal cell carcinoma in 9 and head and neck cancer in 9. Intravenous ivuxolimab was administered to patients every 2 weeks at six dose levels: 0.01, 0.1, 0.3, 1.5, 3 and 10 mg/kg. The purpose of peripheral TCRbeta sequencing was to test whether ivuxolimab changed TCR sequence diversity and led to clonal T-cell expansion. In the dose-escalation cohort, roughly 80% of patients were male, and the mean age was approximately 64 years, with a range of roughly 20 to 80. The paper reports the monotherapy dose-escalation portion (N of about 54 patients) of the phase I ivuxolimab trial. Prior anti-PD-1, anti-PD-L1 or anti-CTLA-4 therapy was permitted, and 30% to 50% of dose-escalation patients had received checkpoint inhibitors.

Patients with autoimmune disease history or receiving systemic immunosuppression were excluded from the trial. In every dose cohort, peripheral blood was drawn for TCR sequencing at baseline, cycle 4 day 1, and cycle 7 day 1. The samples were taken from a phase I, first-in-human, multicenter, open-label dose-escalation trial of ivuxolimab. Adults with locally advanced or metastatic head and neck squamous cell, hepatocellular, melanoma or renal cell carcinoma were enrolled in the trial. Before TCR sequencing, CD4+ T cells and CD8+ T cells from peripheral blood were sorted into separate populations. Inclusive of the bounding cysteine and phenylalanine, the CDR3 is 14 residues long. The entry retains the CDR3 DNA only, 42 bases that are in frame from base 1. CDR1 and CDR2 (LNHDA, SQIVND) derive from the germline V gene (reference sequence). The V and J ends are trimmed by 9 bases and 8 bases, leaving 19 bases between them.

To sequence the TCRbeta CDR3 region, genomic DNA was isolated from the sorted cells. The immunoSEQ Assay was used to sequence the TCRbeta CDR3 regions. The source is immuneACCESS, and TCRdb retained only in-frame sequences with V and J called. Part of the clones is not carried over; for the studies checked, unresolved V genes explain less than half of this, and the remainder is unexplained. This sample lists tens of thousands of clones; about 88% were detected once. In total, the top ten clones hold 0.6% to 0.85% of the sample. What the work shows at the level of the full study, not this receptor alone: The antigen specificity of the peripheral T cells that underwent clonal expansion was not determined. Clonal expansion of both CD4+ and CD8+ blood T cells was observed from baseline to week 6 at doses 0.1 to 3.0 mg/kg. Low levels of normalized T-cell clonal expansion were also seen in some patients who did not respond. After ivuxolimab, more expanded clones were found on average in CD8+ T cells than in CD4+ T cells. In partial responders in the 0.1-3.0 mg/kg groups, normalized peripheral clonal expansion was found to be among the lowest, especially among CD8+ T cells.

This sequence was found in an adult with an advanced solid tumor such as melanoma, head and neck, liver or kidney cancer. Recombination connected TRBV19 to TRBJ1-4; TRBD1 is perhaps the D gene, given 6 matching bases. Sequenced material: CD4+ or CD8+ T cells sorted from blood, taken in a trial of the OX40 agonist ivuxolimab. The sequenced DNA: TGTGCCAGCCGTCAAACAGGGATGGGGGAAAAACTGTTTTTT. Its protein reads: CASRQTGMGEKLFF.